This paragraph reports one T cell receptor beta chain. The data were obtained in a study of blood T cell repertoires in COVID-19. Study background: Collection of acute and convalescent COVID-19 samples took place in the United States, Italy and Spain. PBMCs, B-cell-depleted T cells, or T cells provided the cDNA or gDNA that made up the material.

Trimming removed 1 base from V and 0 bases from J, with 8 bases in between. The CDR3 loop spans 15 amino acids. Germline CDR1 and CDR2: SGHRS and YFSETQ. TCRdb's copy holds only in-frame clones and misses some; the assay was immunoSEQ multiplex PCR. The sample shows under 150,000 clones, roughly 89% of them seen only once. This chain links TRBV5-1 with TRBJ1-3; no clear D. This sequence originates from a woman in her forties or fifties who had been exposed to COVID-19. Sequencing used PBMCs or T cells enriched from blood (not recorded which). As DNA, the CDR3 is TGCGCCAGCAGCTTGACTGAATCCTCTGGAAACACCATATATTTT. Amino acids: CASSLTESSGNTIYF.